Following are 23 T cell receptor beta chains from one sample sequenced in a study of CXCR3-negative and CXCR3-positive naive CD8 T cells. The authors made the TRB cDNA libraries by 5' RACE using UMI labels. TCRdb re-called the 5' RACE reads; every CDR3 protein appears as one record, without DNA. The data show approximately 66,000 distinct CDR3 sequences, and the top ten clones hold 1.5%. The sample taken for sequencing was naive CXCR3- CD8+ T cells from blood. Specified subset: CD45RO-CCR7+CD27+CD95- naive CD8+ T cells lacking CXCR3 (TNR3-). All receptors derive from a human donor in good health. Some clones in this sample may be carry-over from other donors' samples.

The chain is built from TRBV29-1 and TRBJ2-7; TCRdb names TRBD2, which stays unverified in the absence of DNA. The CDR3 covers 12 residues. The germline V gene has CDR1 SQVTM and CDR2 ANQGSEA. CDR3 in amino acids: CSVPLEGNEQYF.

This rearrangement joins TRBV20-1 to TRBJ1-1; TCRdb's assignment of TRBD1 cannot be checked, as there is no DNA. This CDR3 region has 15 residues. CDR1 is DFQATT and CDR2 is SNEGSKA in the germline V gene (reference sequence). Here the CDR3 reads CSARDWGLTEFGAFF.

The chain uses TRBV9 and TRBJ2-1; the D call of TRBD2 rests on TCRdb alone, since no DNA is present to check it. This CDR3 has 17 residues. Germline lookup yields CDR1 SGDLS and CDR2 YYNGEE. CDR3 loop: CASSQAVVAGGRNEQFF.

The CDR3 sequence is CASSQAQGVNTEAFF. The V and J genes are TRBV7-3 and TRBJ1-1; with no DNA, the TCRdb D assignment of TRBD1 cannot be verified. Germline V gene data show CDR1 as SGHTA and CDR2 as FQGTGA. The CDR3 is 15 residues long.

CDR3 region: CASSYSLGSYEQYF. The chain has TRBV6-2 or TRBV6-3 and TRBJ2-7. CDR1 is MNHEY and CDR2 is SVGEGT in the germline V gene. The CDR3 has 14 amino acids.

This chain links TRBV9 with TRBJ2-7; the D call of TRBD1 rests on TCRdb alone, since no DNA is present to check it. This CDR3 has 15 residues. Germline V gives CDR1 SGDLS, CDR2 YYNGEE. CDR3: CASSQGTGFSYEQYF.

The CDR3 spells CASSVGPTVTDTQYF. The genes are TRBV27 and TRBJ2-3. The CDR3 length is 15 residues. Germline V gene data show CDR1 as MNHEY and CDR2 as SMNVEV (reference sequence).

V is TRBV29-1 and J is TRBJ2-1. This CDR3 has 13 residues. The germline V gene encodes CDR1 SQVTM and CDR2 ANQGSEA. CDR3 sequence reads: CSVDGFSYNEQFF.

The rearrangement uses TRBV4-3 and TRBJ1-2; lacking DNA, the TRBD1 call made by TCRdb goes unchecked. Germline CDR1 reads LGHNA; CDR2 reads YSLEER. The CDR3 is 18 amino acids. The CDR3 sequence: CASSQGTGGGKTFYGYTF.

V gene TRBV14 combines with J gene TRBJ1-1. Germline assignment: CDR1 SGHDN and CDR2 FVKESK. This CDR3 comprises 13 residues. This CDR3 is CASSQDTVSAGFF.

The rearrangement links TRBV12-3 or TRBV12-4 to TRBJ1-1. The CDR3 has 14 residues. The chain's CDR3 is CASSLGTMNTEAFF.

The chain combines TRBV7-8 with TRBJ2-1. Germline CDR1 and CDR2: SGHVS and FQNEAQ. The CDR3 is 13 residues long. This chain's CDR3 is CASSSRQVHEQFF.

The rearrangement links TRBV29-1 to TRBJ1-3; the TCRdb D gene call, TRBD1, has no DNA to confirm it. The germline V gene encodes CDR1 SQVTM and CDR2 ANQGSEA. The CDR3 contains 15 residues. The CDR3 protein is CSVETAPPAGNTIYF.

The chain joins TRBV29-1 to TRBJ1-2; TCRdb's D gene call, TRBD1, goes unchecked for lack of DNA. CDR3 size: 12 residues. From germline, CDR1 is SQVTM and CDR2 ANQGSEA. CDR3 region: CGVPGGRYGYTF.

This rearrangement joins TRBV13 to TRBJ2-7; the TRBD2 assignment by TCRdb is unverifiable without DNA. Germline loops: CDR1 PRHDT, CDR2 FYEKMQ (reference sequence). This CDR3 spans 14 amino acids. This CDR3 reads CASSLRGEAGEQYF.

The chain employs TRBV29-1 and TRBJ2-3. The germline gives CDR1 SQVTM, CDR2 ANQGSEA. This CDR3 spans 12 amino acids. The CDR3 here is CSVEDNTDTQYF.

The chain joins TRBV12-3 or TRBV12-4 to TRBJ1-1. This CDR3 spans 12 amino acids. This CDR3 reads CASSLGSNEAFF.

CDR3 in amino acids: CASSRGTGNNSPLHF. The chain is built from TRBV4-1 and TRBJ1-6; the D call from TCRdb, TRBD1, cannot be confirmed without DNA. From germline, CDR1 is MGHRA and CDR2 YSYEKL. This CDR3 region has 15 residues.

V is TRBV4-2 and J is TRBJ1-1; TCRdb lists TRBD1, though no DNA is available to test this call. Germline V gene sequence: CDR1 LGHNA, CDR2 YNFKEQ. The CDR3 consists of 14 residues. The chain's CDR3 is CASSSQGGNTEAFF.

The chain recombines TRBV28 with TRBJ2-1; TCRdb's D call of TRBD1 is untestable without DNA. Germline loops: CDR1 MDHEN, CDR2 SYDVKM. The CDR3 spans 13 residues. This CDR3 reads CASSISPRGEQFF.

The J gene is TRBJ2-7, the V gene TRBV27; without DNA, the TCRdb call of TRBD2 cannot be checked. CDR3 size: 15 residues. CDR1 MNHEY and CDR2 SMNVEV come from the germline V gene (reference sequence). CDR3 region: CASSPVGLAVYEQYF.

This sequence joins TRBV18 and TRBJ2-1. Germline-derived CDR1 and CDR2 are KGHSH and LQKENI. The CDR3 is made up of 15 amino acids. The CDR3: CASSPPVGSYNEQFF.

The chain recombines TRBV4-1 with TRBJ2-7; the TCRdb D gene call, TRBD1, has no DNA to confirm it. Germline lookup yields CDR1 MGHRA and CDR2 YSYEKL. This CDR3 is 15 amino acids long. The CDR3 here is CASSHGGASSYEQYF.